Listed here are 27 T cell receptor beta chains from one sample, sequenced in a study of cytomegalovirus exposure and HLA in healthy donors (dated by TCRdb to the late 2010s). The receptor library was made with the immunoSEQ multiplex PCR assay. For the multiplex PCR, a mixture combining 60 forward primers for TCR Vbeta segments and 13 reverse primers for TCR Jbeta segments was used. Held by TCRdb, this immuneACCESS table contains in-frame sequences only and omits some clones. Under half of the omission traces to an unresolved V gene where checked; the cause of the rest is unknown. The sample table records approximately 59,000 clones; 60% to 70% of these occur just once. The ten top clones hold 17% of the sample. The specimen sequenced was PBMCs. The receptor source for this set is a man between 40 and 49 years old in good health and CMV-seropositive.

This chain links TRBV6-5 with TRBJ1-5; 7 bases line up with TRBD1. The CDR3 spans 14 residues. Germline V CDR1 and CDR2: MNHEY, SVGAGI. V lost 6 bases, J lost 5 bases, and 7 bases stayed unmatched. CDR3 amino acids: CASSPTGMDQPQHF. The CDR3 DNA reads as TGTGCCAGCAGCCCGACAGGGATGGATCAGCCCCAGCATTTT.

V usage is TRBV19 and J usage is TRBJ2-2; D may be TRBD1 (5 bases). Germline V gives CDR1 LNHDA, CDR2 SQIVND (reference sequence). CDR3 size: 15 residues. V dropped 5 bases and J dropped 0 bases, with 10 bases sitting between them. The CDR3 spells CASSLDTANTGELFF. The CDR3 bases are TGTGCCAGTAGTTTGGACACTGCGAACACCGGGGAGCTGTTTTTT.

The J gene is TRBJ2-6, the V gene TRBV2; 7 nucleotides agree with TRBD1. Trimming at V came to 6 bases and at J to 1 base, leaving 3 bases not matched to a gene. Germline V gene sequence: CDR1 SNHLY, CDR2 FYNNEI. The CDR3 spans 15 residues. Written as DNA, the CDR3 is TGTGCCAGCAGGACAGGGCTATCTGGGGCCAACGTCCTGACTTTC. It encodes CASRTGLSGANVLTF.

This chain joins TRBV7-9 and TRBJ2-1; possibly TRBD2 for D (5 bases). Looked up from germline, CDR1 is SEHNR and CDR2 is FQNEAQ (reference sequence). The germline V and J ends were trimmed by 7 bases and 5 bases, with 18 bases remaining between them. The CDR3 totals 15 residues. The CDR3 reads CASTSPSRTDNEQFF. The CDR3 DNA sequence: TGTGCCAGCACTTCCCCCTCCAGGACTGACAATGAGCAGTTCTTC.

This clone turned up a few times. This chain joins TRBV5-1 and TRBJ1-1; a possible D gene is TRBD1 (5 bases). Germline loops: CDR1 SGHRS, CDR2 YFSETQ. Between the trimmed V and J ends, which lost 3 bases and 6 bases, there was a span of 15 bases. The CDR3 extends over 14 amino acids. CDR3 amino acids: CASSSEPREAEAFF. CDR3 DNA sequence: TGCGCCAGCAGCTCTGAGCCCAGGGAGGCTGAAGCTTTCTTT.

The chain joins TRBV5-1 to TRBJ1-1, with 8 bases identical to TRBD1. The CDR3 totals 16 residues. V trimming: 0 bases; J trimming: 4 bases; junction bases outside the gene matches: 8. The V gene's germline CDR1 is SGHRS and CDR2 YFSETQ. The CDR3 spells CASSLAGQGWGTEAFF. The CDR3 DNA sequence: TGCGCCAGCAGCTTGGCCGGACAGGGCTGGGGCACTGAAGCTTTCTTT.

This sequence joins TRBV27 and TRBJ1-6; possibly TRBD1 for D (5 bases). CDR3 size: 13 residues. Per the germline V gene, CDR1 is MNHEY and CDR2 is SMNVEV (reference sequence). V gave up 7 bases and J gave up 9 bases, with 13 bases separating them. CDR3 region: CASTLGGGSPLHF. As DNA, the CDR3 is TGTGCCAGCACCCTAGGCGGGGGTTCACCCCTCCACTTT.

This clone was counted a few times. This chain uses TRBV6-5 with TRBJ1-1; maybe TRBD1 (6 bases). Germline V gene data show CDR1 as MNHEY and CDR2 as SVGAGI. Deletions cut 0 bases from V and 1 base from J, with 9 bases between. The CDR3 contains 15 residues. As DNA, the CDR3 is TGTGCCAGCAGTTACTCGAGACAGGCGAACACTGAAGCTTTCTTT. Residues: CASSYSRQANTEAFF.

This chain joins TRBV4-1 and TRBJ2-7; TRBD2 matches 9 bases. Germline V gene data show CDR1 as MGHRA and CDR2 as YSYEKL. The CDR3 spans 14 residues. Germline trimming cut 0 bases from V and 5 bases from J; bases unmatched to any gene: 2. CDR3 protein: CASSQDRGGDEQYF. CDR3 sequence (DNA): TGCGCCAGCAGCCAAGATCGCGGGGGGGACGAGCAGTACTTC.

This clone turned up a few times. The V and J genes are TRBV6-4 and TRBJ2-1; possibly TRBD2 for D (6 bases). The V end was cut by 3 bases, the J end by 3 bases, with 9 bases between. Germline CDR1 reads MRHNA; CDR2 reads SNTAGT. This CDR3 spans 14 amino acids. The chain's CDR3 is CASSEAGSYNEQFF. CDR3 nucleotides: TGTGCCAGCAGTGAAGCGGGTAGCTACAATGAGCAGTTCTTC.

This clone has only a few counts. The chain combines TRBV7-8 with TRBJ1-4; 7 nucleotides line up with TRBD1. The CDR3 has 16 amino acids. Germline-derived CDR1 and CDR2 are SGHVS and FQNEAQ. The V gene end was trimmed by 5 bases and the J gene end by 5 bases; junction bases not matched to a gene: 11. In DNA form, the CDR3 reads TGTGCCAGCAGCCCCGGTCCGGGACAGTCAAATGAAAAACTGTTTTTT. It is translated as CASSPGPGQSNEKLFF.

The chain links TRBV5-1 to TRBJ2-7; 7 positions agree with TRBD1. The V and J ends lost 0 bases and 5 bases, in that order; junction bases with no gene match: 14. This CDR3 has 17 residues. Per the germline V gene, CDR1 is SGHRS and CDR2 is YFSETQ. CDR3 nucleotide sequence: TGCGCCAGCAGCTTGGGGGTTTTGACAGGGATGTTCGACGAGCAGTACTTC. This translates into CASSLGVLTGMFDEQYF.

The V gene is TRBV5-1, the J gene TRBJ2-2; D may be TRBD1 (6 bases). This CDR3 region has 18 residues. Germline assignment: CDR1 SGHRS and CDR2 YFSETQ. The V end lost 0 bases, the J end lost 0 bases, and 15 bases lay between the germline ends. This CDR3 is CASSLGTGWGPNTGELFF. The CDR3 coding sequence is TGCGCCAGCAGCTTGGGTACAGGGTGGGGACCGAACACCGGGGAGCTGTTTTTT.

V usage is TRBV7-2 and J usage is TRBJ2-2, with 12 bases that match TRBD2. V shed 2 bases, J shed 4 bases, and the junction held 8 bases outside the gene matches. CDR3 size: 18 residues. Germline V gene data show CDR1 as SGHTA and CDR2 as FQGNSA. The CDR3 DNA is TGTGCCAGCAGCTTAATACTAGCGGGGGGCGGGGGCACCGGGGAGCTGTTTTTT. Translation gives CASSLILAGGGGTGELFF.

The chain employs TRBV6-5 and TRBJ2-4, with a tentative D call TRBD1 (6 bases). The CDR3 is 13 amino acids. With 7 bases removed from V and 3 bases from J, the gap between germline ends came to 10 bases. The germline V gene has CDR1 MNHEY and CDR2 SVGAGI. In nucleotides, the CDR3 is TGTGCCAGCATGACAGGAGGCAAAAACATTCAGTACTTC. It yields the protein CASMTGGKNIQYF.

The J gene is TRBJ2-1, the V gene TRBV19; tentative D call: TRBD2 (5 bases). Trimming removed 4 bases from V and 4 bases from J, with 14 bases in between. CDR3 length: 15 residues. The germline gives CDR1 LNHDA, CDR2 SQIVND (reference sequence). For the CDR3, the DNA is TGTGCCAGTAGTAGAGGGAGTTTCGGATACAATGAGCAGTTCTTC. Protein sequence: CASSRGSFGYNEQFF.

The rearrangement uses TRBV19 and TRBJ2-4; maybe TRBD1 (6 bases). Germline V gene lookup returns CDR1 LNHDA and CDR2 SQIVND (reference sequence). V was clipped by 5 bases and J by 1 base, with 18 bases between them. The CDR3 sequence is 17 residues long. The CDR3 bases are TGTGCCAGTAGTGCCCTCAACAGGGTGGGGGCCAAAAACATTCAGTACTTC. Protein sequence: CASSALNRVGAKNIQYF.

V is TRBV13 and J is TRBJ2-7; 7 positions match TRBD1. The V and J ends lost 5 bases and 5 bases, in that order; junction bases with no gene match: 9. The CDR3 contains 14 residues. Germline lookup yields CDR1 PRHDT and CDR2 FYEKMQ (reference sequence). CDR3 DNA: TGTGCCAGCAGCGGCAGGGGGAAAGTGAACGAGCAGTACTTC. As protein: CASSGRGKVNEQYF. The full variable domain, completed using reference TRBV13 and TRBJ2-7, is AAGVIQSPRHLIKEKRETATLKCYPIPRHDTVYWYQQGPGQDPQFLISFYEKMQSDKGSIPDRFSAQQFSDYHSELNMSSLELGDSALYFCASSGRGKVNEQYFGPGTRLTVT.

The chain combines TRBV19 with TRBJ2-7; 11 bases fit TRBD1. The ends lost 4 bases at V and 6 bases at J; junction bases unmatched: 5. This CDR3 has 14 amino acids. Germline-derived CDR1 and CDR2 are LNHDA and SQIVND (reference sequence). The CDR3 spells CASSTGQGVPEQYF. Written as DNA, the CDR3 is TGTGCCAGTAGTACGGGACAGGGGGTCCCCGAGCAGTACTTC.

The chain carries TRBV10-3 and TRBJ2-7, with TRBD1 identical over 9 bases. Trimming removed 10 bases from V and 2 bases from J; junction bases left unmatched: 6. The length of the CDR3 is 13 residues. Germline V lookup: CDR1 ENHRY, CDR2 SYGVKD. CDR3 nucleotide sequence: TGTGCCAGTTACGGGACAGGGACCTACGAGCAGTACTTC. Translating gives CASYGTGTYEQYF.

This clone is categorized as large. The chain is built from TRBV11-1 and TRBJ2-3; 11 bases are shared with TRBD2. CDR1 and CDR2 from the germline V gene are SGHAT and FQDESV (reference sequence). This CDR3 is built from 15 residues. V lost 5 bases, J lost 2 bases, and 3 bases stayed unmatched. The CDR3 DNA follows: TGTGCCAGCAGCGAACTAGCGGGGGACACAGATACGCAGTATTTT. Protein: CASSELAGDTDTQYF.

V usage is TRBV7-6 and J usage is TRBJ2-1; 14 bases line up with TRBD2. CDR3 length equals 16 residues. Losses at the gene ends were 7 bases for V and 9 bases for J; bases not matched to a gene: 11. CDR1 is SGHVS and CDR2 is FNYEAQ in the germline V gene. The CDR3 nucleotides are TGTGCCAGCATCCCCCTTTCCGGGACTAGCGGGGGTGAGCAGTTCTTC. Its protein product is CASIPLSGTSGGEQFF.

This clone has only a few counts. The V and J genes are TRBV6-6 and TRBJ2-1, with D unclear. This CDR3 comprises 12 residues. The germline V gene encodes CDR1 MNHNY and CDR2 SVGAGI (reference sequence). The V gene lost 5 bases and the J gene lost 10 bases, with 12 bases spanning the gap. The CDR3 loop reads CASSLDSYEQFF. The CDR3 nucleotides read TGTGCCAGCAGTCTCGACTCGTACGAGCAGTTCTTC.

Worth noting for this clone: The sample holds other DNA sequences that translate to the same CDR3. The V call is TRBV2, the J call TRBJ1-1; D is ambiguous. The germline V gene encodes CDR1 SNHLY and CDR2 FYNNEI. V was cut by 7 bases and J by 5 bases, with 17 bases left in between. The CDR3 loop spans 14 amino acids. CDR3 DNA: TGTGCCAGCATGTTCCGGGGAAGGGATACTGAAGCTTTCTTT. Translated, it gives CASMFRGRDTEAFF.

The chain employs TRBV19 and TRBJ2-4; D is perhaps TRBD2 (7 bases). Trimming left V 10 bases short and J 3 bases short, with 16 bases between. Germline CDR1 and CDR2: LNHDA and SQIVND (reference sequence). This CDR3 comprises 14 residues. This chain's CDR3 is CATSSGGGKNIQYF. The CDR3 DNA reads TGTGCCACCTCCTCGGGGGGCGGCAAAAACATTCAGTACTTC.

This clone was observed a handful of times. This chain connects TRBV5-1 to TRBJ2-2, with TRBD1 as a possible D gene (6 bases). Germline values: CDR1 SGHRS, CDR2 YFSETQ. There are 16 residues in the CDR3. With 0 bases removed from V and 1 base from J, the gap between germline ends came to 10 bases. The CDR3 sequence: CASSLATGMNTGELFF. The CDR3 DNA reads as TGCGCCAGCAGCTTGGCTACAGGGATGAACACCGGGGAGCTGTTTTTT.

CDR3 coding DNA: TGCGCCAGCAGCTGGGGGGGGAGCACAGATACGCAGTATTTT. Its translation: CASSWGGSTDTQYF. V and J are TRBV5-1 and TRBJ2-3; 7 bases are shared with TRBD2. The length of the CDR3 is 14 residues. The V and J ends lost 3 bases and 0 bases, in that order; junction bases with no gene match: 1. Germline V CDR1 and CDR2: SGHRS, YFSETQ.